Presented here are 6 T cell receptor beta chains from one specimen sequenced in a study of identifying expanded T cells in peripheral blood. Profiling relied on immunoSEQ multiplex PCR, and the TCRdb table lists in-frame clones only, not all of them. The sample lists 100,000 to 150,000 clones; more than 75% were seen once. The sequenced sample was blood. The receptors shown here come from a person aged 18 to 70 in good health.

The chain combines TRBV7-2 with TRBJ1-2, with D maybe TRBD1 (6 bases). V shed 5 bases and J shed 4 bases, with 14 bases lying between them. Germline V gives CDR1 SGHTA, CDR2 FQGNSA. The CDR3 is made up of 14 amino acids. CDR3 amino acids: CASSELTGPYGYTF. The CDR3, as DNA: TGTGCCAGCAGCGAGCTGACAGGACCCTATGGCTACACCTTC.

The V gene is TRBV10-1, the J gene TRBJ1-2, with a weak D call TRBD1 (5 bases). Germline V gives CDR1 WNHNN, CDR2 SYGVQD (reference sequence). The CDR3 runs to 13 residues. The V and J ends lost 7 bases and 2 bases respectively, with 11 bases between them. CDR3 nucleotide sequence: TGCGCCAGCATGGGGGACGGGAACTATGGCTACACCTTC. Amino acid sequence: CASMGDGNYGYTF.

In DNA, the CDR3 is TGTGCCAGCAGTTTATTCCCTCGGATACGAACAGGGGTCGACTCCTATAATTCACCCCTCCACTTT. As protein: CASSLFPRIRTGVDSYNSPLHF. The J gene is TRBJ1-6, the V gene TRBV28; 7 nucleotides match TRBD1. The junction had 18 bases not matched to a gene; V was cut back by 1 base and J by 0 bases. Germline lookup yields CDR1 MDHEN and CDR2 SYDVKM. The CDR3 length is 22 residues.

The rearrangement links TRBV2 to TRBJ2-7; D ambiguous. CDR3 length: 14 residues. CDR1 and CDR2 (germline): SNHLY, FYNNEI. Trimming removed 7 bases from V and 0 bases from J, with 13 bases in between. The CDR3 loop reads CASTLTVSSYEQYF. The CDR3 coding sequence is TGTGCCAGCACTCTGACGGTGAGCTCCTACGAGCAGTACTTC.

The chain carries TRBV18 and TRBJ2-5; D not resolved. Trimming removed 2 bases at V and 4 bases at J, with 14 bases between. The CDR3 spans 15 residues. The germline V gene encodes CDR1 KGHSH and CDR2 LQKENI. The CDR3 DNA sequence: TGTGCCAGCTCACCAGTGGGCGCGTCGGGAGAGACCCAGTACTTC. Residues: CASSPVGASGETQYF.

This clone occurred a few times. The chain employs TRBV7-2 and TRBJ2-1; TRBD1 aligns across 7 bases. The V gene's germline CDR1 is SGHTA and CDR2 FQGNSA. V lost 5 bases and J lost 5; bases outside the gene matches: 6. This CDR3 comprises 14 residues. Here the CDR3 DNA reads TGTGCCAGCAGCCGTACCACAGGGGACAATGAGCAGTTCTTC. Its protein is CASSRTTGDNEQFF. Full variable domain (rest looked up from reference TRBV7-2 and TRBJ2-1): GAGVSQSPSNKVTEKGKDVELRCDPISGHTALYWYRQSLGQGLEFLIYFQGNSAPDKSGLPSDRFSAERTGGSVSTLTIQRTQQEDSAVYLCASSRTTGDNEQFFGPGTRLTVL.